This paragraph reports one T cell receptor (beta chain). Its antigen is currently unknown. Vbeta (60) and Jbeta (13) primers were used in the PCR. Original processing methods: Unique TCR beta chains totaled some 81 million in a later count, with 8.5 million to 12 million of them shared. Sequencing used immunoSEQ multiplex PCR; TCRdb keeps in-frame clones, though not all of them. D and trimming were read from the DNA, whereas the V and J calls and clone size are those reported in that table. Here the sample spans roughly 100,000 clones, around 79% being singletons. The V gene's germline CDR1 is SGDLS and CDR2 YYNGEE. The CDR3 length is 15 residues. The junction had 6 bases not matched to a gene; V was cut back by 2 bases and J by 5 bases. The sample belongs to a study of cytomegalovirus exposure and HLA in healthy donors. Study-level results: Upon later analysis, TCR association rates were observed to vary by HLA locus, being highest for DRB1 and lowest for HLA-C. When analyzed later, a missense DCLRE1C variant was found to be linked to TCR beta V- and J-gene trimming. Data from an earlier analysis indicated that most TCR beta V segments were productive either about 87% or about 30% of the time.

What was sequenced was PBMCs. This clonotype was sampled from a man between 60 and 70 years old in good health and CMV-seropositive. This rearrangement joins TRBV9 to TRBJ1-4; 7 bases are a match to TRBD1. In DNA form, the CDR3 reads TGTGCCAGCAGCGTTGGACAGGTTTGGAATGAAAAACTGTTTTTT. Protein: CASSVGQVWNEKLFF.